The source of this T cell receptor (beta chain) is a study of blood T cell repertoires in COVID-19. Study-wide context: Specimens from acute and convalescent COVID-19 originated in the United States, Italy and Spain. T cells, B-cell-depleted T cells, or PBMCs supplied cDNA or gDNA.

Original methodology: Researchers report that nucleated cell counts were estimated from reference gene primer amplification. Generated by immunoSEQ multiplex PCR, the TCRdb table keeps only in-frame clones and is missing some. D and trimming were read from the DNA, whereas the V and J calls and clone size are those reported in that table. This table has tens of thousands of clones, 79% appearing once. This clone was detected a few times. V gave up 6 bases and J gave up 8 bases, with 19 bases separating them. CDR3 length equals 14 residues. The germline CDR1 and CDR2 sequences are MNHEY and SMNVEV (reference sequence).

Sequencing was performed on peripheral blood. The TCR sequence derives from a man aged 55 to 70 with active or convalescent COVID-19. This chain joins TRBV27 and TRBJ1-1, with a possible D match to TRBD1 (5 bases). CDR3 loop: CASRIGGGKREAFF. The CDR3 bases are TGTGCCAGCAGGATTGGGGGGGGAAAAAGGGAAGCTTTCTTT.